Sequencing of this T cell receptor beta chain was carried out in a study of cytomegalovirus exposure and HLA in healthy donors. Sequencing used immunoSEQ multiplex PCR; TCRdb keeps in-frame clones, though not all of them. The data hold about 65,000 clones, with 94% observed a single time. Comment on this clone: Its antigen is undetermined.

Study conclusions and caveats: Usually a TCR sequence was rare, but some public TCRs were found in many donors.

V was trimmed by 7 bases and J by 6 bases, leaving 7 bases between them. This CDR3 contains 11 residues. CDR1 is MNHEY and CDR2 is SVGAGI in the germline V gene. The gene calls are TRBV6-5 and TRBJ2-1; no firm D call. This TCR derives from a man between 18 and 35 years old in good health and CMV-seropositive. What was sequenced was PBMCs. CDR3 sequence reads: CASTLLNEQFF. In nucleotides, the CDR3 is TGTGCCAGCACCCTCCTCAATGAGCAGTTCTTC.